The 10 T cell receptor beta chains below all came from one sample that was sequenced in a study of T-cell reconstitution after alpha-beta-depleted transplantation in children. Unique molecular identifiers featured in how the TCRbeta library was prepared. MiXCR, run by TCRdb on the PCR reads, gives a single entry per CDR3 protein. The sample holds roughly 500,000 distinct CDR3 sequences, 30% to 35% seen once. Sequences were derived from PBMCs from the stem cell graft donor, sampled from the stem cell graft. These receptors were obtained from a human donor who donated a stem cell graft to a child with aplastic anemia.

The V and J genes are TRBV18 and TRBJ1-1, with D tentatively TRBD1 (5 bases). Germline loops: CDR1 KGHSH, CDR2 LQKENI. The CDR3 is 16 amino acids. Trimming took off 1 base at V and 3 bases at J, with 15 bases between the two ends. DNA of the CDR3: TGTGCCAGCTCACCACTATGGGGGATTGGGGACACTGAAGCTTTCTTT. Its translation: CASSPLWGIGDTEAFF.

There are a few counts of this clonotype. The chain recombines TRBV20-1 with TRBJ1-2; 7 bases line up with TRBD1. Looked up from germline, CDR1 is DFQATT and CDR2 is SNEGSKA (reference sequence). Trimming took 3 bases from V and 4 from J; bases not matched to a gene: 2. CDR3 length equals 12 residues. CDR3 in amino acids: CSASRGSYGYTF. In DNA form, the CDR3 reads TGCAGTGCTAGCAGGGGGAGCTATGGCTACACCTTC.

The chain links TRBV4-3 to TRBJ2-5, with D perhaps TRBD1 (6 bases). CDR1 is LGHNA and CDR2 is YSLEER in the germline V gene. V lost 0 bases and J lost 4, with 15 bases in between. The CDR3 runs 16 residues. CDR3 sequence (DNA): TGCGCCAGCAGCCAAGATAGGGGGATTAAAGGAGAGACCCAGTACTTC. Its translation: CASSQDRGIKGETQYF.

The CDR3 spells CASSSRQEGGYTF. The CDR3, as DNA: TGTGCCAGCAGTTCTAGACAGGAGGGAGGCTACACCTTC. This chain connects TRBV2 to TRBJ1-2, with D perhaps matching TRBD1 (6 bases). Looked up from germline, CDR1 is SNHLY and CDR2 is FYNNEI. The CDR3 runs 13 residues. V lost 5 bases, J lost 8 bases, and 15 bases lay in between.

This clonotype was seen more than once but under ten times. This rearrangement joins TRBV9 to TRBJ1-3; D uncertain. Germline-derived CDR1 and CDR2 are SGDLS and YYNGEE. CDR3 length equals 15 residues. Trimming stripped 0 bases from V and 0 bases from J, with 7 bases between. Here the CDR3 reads CASSVGAYSGNTIYF. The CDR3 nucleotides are TGTGCCAGCAGCGTAGGGGCTTACTCTGGAAACACCATATATTTT. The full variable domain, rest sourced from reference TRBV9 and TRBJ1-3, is DSGVTQTPKHLITATGQRVTLRCSPRSGDLSVYWYQQSLDQGLQFLIQYYNGEERAKGNILERFSAQQFPDLHSELNLSSLELGDSALYFCASSVGAYSGNTIYFGEGSWLTVV.

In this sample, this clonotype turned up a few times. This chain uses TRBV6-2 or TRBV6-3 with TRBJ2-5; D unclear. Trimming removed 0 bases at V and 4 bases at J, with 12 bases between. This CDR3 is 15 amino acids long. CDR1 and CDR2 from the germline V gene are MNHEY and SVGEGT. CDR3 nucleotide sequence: TGTGCCAGCAGTTACTCGGTGGGTGTACGAGAGACCCAGTACTTC. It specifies CASSYSVGVRETQYF.

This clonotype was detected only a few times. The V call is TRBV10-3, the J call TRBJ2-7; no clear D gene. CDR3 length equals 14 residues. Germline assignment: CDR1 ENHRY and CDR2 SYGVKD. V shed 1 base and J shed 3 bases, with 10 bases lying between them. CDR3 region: CAISEFPTSYEQYV. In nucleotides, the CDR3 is TGTGCCATCAGTGAGTTTCCCACCAGCTACGAGCAGTACGTC.

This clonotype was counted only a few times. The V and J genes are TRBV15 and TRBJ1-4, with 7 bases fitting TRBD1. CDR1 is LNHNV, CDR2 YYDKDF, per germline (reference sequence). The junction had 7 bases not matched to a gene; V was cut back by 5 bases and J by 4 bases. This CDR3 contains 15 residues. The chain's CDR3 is CATSFRDSINEKLFF. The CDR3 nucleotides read TGTGCCACCAGCTTCCGGGACAGCATTAATGAAAAACTGTTTTTT.

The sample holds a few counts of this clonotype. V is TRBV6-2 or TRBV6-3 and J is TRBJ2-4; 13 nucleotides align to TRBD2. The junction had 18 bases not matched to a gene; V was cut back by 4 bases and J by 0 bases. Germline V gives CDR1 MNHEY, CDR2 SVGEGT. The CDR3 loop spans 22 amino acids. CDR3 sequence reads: CASSSRDLGGLAGKLAKNIQYF. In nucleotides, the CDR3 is TGTGCCAGCAGTTCTCGGGACTTGGGGGGACTAGCGGGAAAACTAGCCAAAAACATTCAGTACTTC.

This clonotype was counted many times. The CDR3 loop reads CASSLAASGTAYEQYF. In DNA, the CDR3 is TGTGCCAGCAGCTTAGCAGCTAGCGGAACCGCCTACGAGCAGTACTTC. The chain employs TRBV7-2 and TRBJ2-7, with 7 bases fitting TRBD2. Germline lookup yields CDR1 SGHTA and CDR2 FQGNSA. V lost 0 bases, J lost 2 bases, and 7 bases stayed unmatched. The CDR3 runs 16 residues.